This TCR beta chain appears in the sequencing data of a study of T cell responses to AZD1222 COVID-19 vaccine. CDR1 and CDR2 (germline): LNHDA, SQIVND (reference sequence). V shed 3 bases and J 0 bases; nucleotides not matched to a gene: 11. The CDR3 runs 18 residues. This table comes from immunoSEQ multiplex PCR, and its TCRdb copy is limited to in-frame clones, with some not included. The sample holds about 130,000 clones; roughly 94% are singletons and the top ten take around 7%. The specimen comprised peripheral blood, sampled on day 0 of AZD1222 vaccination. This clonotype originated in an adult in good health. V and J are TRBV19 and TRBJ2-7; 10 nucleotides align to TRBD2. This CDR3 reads CASSMYAGLAESSYEQYF. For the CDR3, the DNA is TGTGCCAGTAGTATGTACGCTGGACTAGCGGAGAGCTCCTACGAGCAGTACTTC.